This note documents a single TCR beta chain sequence. The sample originates from a study of T cell responses to AZD1222 COVID-19 vaccine. Profiling relied on immunoSEQ multiplex PCR, and the TCRdb table lists in-frame clones only, not all of them. The data contain over 150,000 clones, approximately 90% of them singletons. Germline trimming cut 5 bases from V and 3 bases from J; bases unmatched to any gene: 10. The germline V gene has CDR1 LNHDA and CDR2 SQIVND (reference sequence). CDR3 length: 16 residues. The TCR originated in an adult in good health. The chain combines TRBV19 with TRBJ1-5, with TRBD1 matching 7 bases. The material sequenced was peripheral blood, taken on day 0 of AZD1222 vaccination. The CDR3 sequence is CASSPPPQGTNQPQHF. Written as DNA, the CDR3 is TGTGCCAGTAGTCCTCCCCCACAGGGGACCAATCAGCCCCAGCATTTT.